This entry lists 9 T cell receptor beta chains sequenced from one sample in a study of human T cells and chemical hapten exposure. Specified time point: patch test 3, about 24 weeks after DPC sensitization. Regarding treatment: therapeutic diphenylcyclopropenone sensitization with weekly scalp DPC. TCRdb recomputed calls from the RACE reads with MiXCR, one row per CDR3 protein. The table includes about 120,000 distinct CDR3 sequences, around 11% detected once. This specimen was whole blood, taken in connection with sensitization to the hapten diphenylcyclopropenone (DPC). These receptors came from a woman aged 45-65 years with alopecia areata. Some clones in this sample may be carry-over from other donors' samples.

Only a few counts were recorded for this clonotype. The rearrangement links TRBV12-3 or TRBV12-4 to TRBJ2-5, with 7 bases aligning to TRBD1. CDR3 length equals 15 residues. The trim removed 4 bases at V and 7 bases at J, leaving 12 bases unmatched. CDR3 protein: CASSSQGPERGTQYF. The CDR3 DNA reads TGTGCCAGCAGTTCACAGGGGCCCGAGCGAGGGACCCAGTACTTC.

This clonotype was seen only a few times. The chain joins TRBV12-3 or TRBV12-4 to TRBJ2-3; D is possibly TRBD2 (5 bases). The V gene lost 2 bases and the J gene lost 14 bases, with 17 bases spanning the gap. The CDR3 covers 13 residues. The DNA for the CDR3 is TGTGCCAGCAGTTTAAAGGTCGGGATACCCACGTATTTT. This encodes CASSLKVGIPTYF.

This clonotype was seen only a few times. As DNA, the CDR3 is TGTGCCAGCTCACCACCAAGCGGGGGGTCCCAAGGCCTCAATGAGCAGTTCTTC. Translating gives CASSPPSGGSQGLNEQFF. The rearrangement links TRBV18 to TRBJ2-1, with 9 positions matching TRBD2. From germline, CDR1 is KGHSH and CDR2 LQKENI. J gave up 6 bases and V 0 bases, and 12 bases lay outside the gene matches. The CDR3 is 18 amino acids.

The chain joins TRBV6-5 to TRBJ2-3; tentative D call: TRBD2 (5 bases). The germline V gene has CDR1 MNHEY and CDR2 SVGAGI. The CDR3 contains 15 residues. The V gene lost 5 bases and the J gene lost 1 base, with 13 bases spanning the gap. The CDR3 loop is CASSSLMGGTDTQYF. The CDR3 region has the DNA TGTGCCAGCAGTAGCTTAATGGGAGGCACAGATACGCAGTATTTT.

This clonotype has only a few counts. The CDR3 coding sequence is TGTGCCAGCAGCAAAGGGGACGGGAGGGCCAATGAGCAGTTCTTC. Translation gives CASSKGDGRANEQFF. The V call is TRBV9, the J call TRBJ2-1, with 8 bases lining up with TRBD2. Germline CDR1 reads SGDLS; CDR2 reads YYNGEE. The CDR3 runs 15 residues. J was trimmed by 6 bases and V by 4 bases; bases with no gene match: 9.

This clonotype was detected a few times. V is TRBV20-1 and J is TRBJ2-5; D perhaps matches TRBD2 (5 bases). The CDR3 totals 13 residues. V lost 6 bases to trimming and J lost 4 bases, with 15 bases between them. The V gene's germline CDR1 is DFQATT and CDR2 SNEGSKA (reference sequence). The CDR3 bases are TGCAGTGCCGGGAAGGGTCACCGAGAGACCCAGTACTTC. Amino acid sequence: CSAGKGHRETQYF.

V usage is TRBV19 and J usage is TRBJ1-2, with D uncertain. CDR3 length: 12 residues. V lost 3 bases and J lost 3, with 5 bases in between. CDR1 is LNHDA and CDR2 is SQIVND in the germline V gene (reference sequence). This CDR3 is CASSIGDYGYTF. Written as DNA, the CDR3 is TGTGCCAGTAGTATTGGGGACTATGGCTACACCTTC.

There are a few counts of this clonotype. This chain uses TRBV30 with TRBJ1-6; 8 bases match TRBD1. Looked up from germline, CDR1 is GTSNPN and CDR2 is SVGIG (reference sequence). The CDR3 runs to 14 residues. V lost 3 bases and J lost 9; bases outside the gene matches: 7. CDR3 bases: TGTGCCTGGAGACAGGGGGGGGAAAGTTCACCCCTCCACTTT. Its protein product is CAWRQGGESSPLHF. The full variable domain, completed using reference TRBV30 and TRBJ1-6, is SQTIHQWPATLVQPVGSPLSLECTVEGTSNPNLYWYRQAAGRGLQLLFYSVGIGQISSEVPQNLSASRPQDRQFILSSKKLLLSDSGFYLCAWRQGGESSPLHFGNGTRLTVT.

This clonotype was picked up a small number of times. The rearrangement links TRBV5-5 to TRBJ2-3, with 13 bases matching TRBD2. CDR1 is SGHKS, CDR2 YYEKEE, per germline (reference sequence). V trimming: 3 bases; J trimming: 6 bases; junction bases outside the gene matches: 13. The CDR3 has 18 amino acids. The CDR3 nucleotides are TGTGCCAGCAGCTCGAAACTAGCGGGGGGGCCGAGTTCGGATACGCAGTATTTT. Translating gives CASSSKLAGGPSSDTQYF. The full variable domain, its missing parts supplied by reference TRBV5-5 and TRBJ2-3, is DAGVTQSPTHLIKTRGQQVTLRCSPISGHKSVSWYQQVLGQGPQFIFQYYEKEERGRGNFPDRFSARQFPNYSSELNVNALLLGDSALYLCASSSKLAGGPSSDTQYFGPGTRLTVL.